This T cell receptor beta chain was profiled in a study of CD8+ T cells in alopecia areata. Study background: In an open-label trial, patients got 5 to 10 mg tofacitinib twice daily.

Germline CDR1 reads SEHNR; CDR2 reads FQNEAQ (reference sequence). The CDR3 runs to 12 residues. Trimming cost V 5 bases and J 5 bases, with 9 bases left between them. Following RNA extraction, reverse transcription yielded cDNA that acted as the sequencing template. Some clones are missing from TCRdb's copy, which holds only in-frame ones; the method was immunoSEQ multiplex PCR. This sample yields some 58,000 clones, of which roughly 50% are seen a single time; roughly 20% belongs to the top ten. Sample treatment: oral pan-JAK inhibitor, 5-10 mg twice daily. The sequence came from a human donor with alopecia areata. The chain combines TRBV7-9 with TRBJ2-5; D remains unclear. This sample comprised CD8+ T cells sorted from blood, obtained at approximately week 37, from a patient treated with tofacitinib. The CDR3 sequence is CASSPVAETQYF. DNA for the CDR3: TGTGCCAGCAGCCCAGTTGCGGAGACCCAGTACTTC.